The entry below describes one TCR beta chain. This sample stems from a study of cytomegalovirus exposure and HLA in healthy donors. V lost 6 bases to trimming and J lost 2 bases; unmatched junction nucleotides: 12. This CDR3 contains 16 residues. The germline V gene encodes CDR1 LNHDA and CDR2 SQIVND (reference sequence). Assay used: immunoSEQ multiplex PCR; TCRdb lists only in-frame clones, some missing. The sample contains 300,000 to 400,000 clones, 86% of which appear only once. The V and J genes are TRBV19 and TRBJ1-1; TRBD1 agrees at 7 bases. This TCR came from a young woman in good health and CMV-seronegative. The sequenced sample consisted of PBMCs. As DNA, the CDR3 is TGTGCCAGTAGCCTTCCGCAGGGGGTTAGAAACACTGAAGCTTTCTTT. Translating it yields CASSLPQGVRNTEAFF.